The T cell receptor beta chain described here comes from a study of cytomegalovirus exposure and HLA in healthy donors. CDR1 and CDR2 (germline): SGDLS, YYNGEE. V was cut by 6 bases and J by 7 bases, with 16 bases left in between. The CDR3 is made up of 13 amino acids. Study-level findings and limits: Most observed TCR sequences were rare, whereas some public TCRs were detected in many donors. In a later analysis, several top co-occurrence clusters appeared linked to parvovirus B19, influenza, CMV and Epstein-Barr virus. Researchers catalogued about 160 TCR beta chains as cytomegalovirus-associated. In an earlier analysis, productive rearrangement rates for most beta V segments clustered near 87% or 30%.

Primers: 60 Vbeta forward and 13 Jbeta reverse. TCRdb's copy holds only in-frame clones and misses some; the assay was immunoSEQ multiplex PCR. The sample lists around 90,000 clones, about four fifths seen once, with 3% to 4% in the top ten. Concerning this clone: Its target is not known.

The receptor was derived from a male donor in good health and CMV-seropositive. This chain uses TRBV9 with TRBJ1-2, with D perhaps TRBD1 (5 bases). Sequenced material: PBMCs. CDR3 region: CASTPGTRAGYTF. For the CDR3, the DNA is TGTGCCAGCACTCCCGGAACCAGGGCTGGCTACACCTTC.